These 2 T cell receptor beta chains came from one sample sequenced in a study of regulatory T cells in long-lasting Graves disease. Time point: newly diagnosed GD, antithyroid drugs for less than 3 months. Generation of the TCR library employed RNA extracted from PBMCs. Arm-PCR of CDR3 regions and iRepertoire HTBI primers were the basis on which TCR beta libraries were built. Each CDR3 protein is one row after TCRdb ran MiXCR on the multiplex PCR reads. Of a few hundred thousand distinct CDR3 sequences in the sample, approximately 20% are singletons; the top ten hold about 20%. Sequenced material: peripheral blood mononuclear cells (PBMCs), taken at new diagnosis, from a patient treated with antithyroid drugs. These receptors were obtained from a female donor with Graves disease.

This clonotype was observed at least ten times. The chain uses TRBV6-1 and TRBJ2-1; tentatively, D is TRBD2 (5 bases). V gave up 4 bases and J gave up 6 bases, with 13 bases separating them. The CDR3 has 14 residues. Per the germline V gene, CDR1 is MNHNS and CDR2 is SASEGT. The CDR3 sequence: CASSARLASNEQFF. The CDR3, as DNA: TGTGCCAGCAGTGCCCGCTTAGCGAGCAATGAGCAGTTCTTC.

The CDR3 DNA follows: TGTGCCAGCTCACCTTCCGGGGGCACGAACACTGAAGCTTTCTTT. Translating gives CASSPSGGTNTEAFF. The V gene is TRBV18, the J gene TRBJ1-1; D is possibly TRBD1 (6 bases). Trimming cost V 3 bases and J 1 base, with 12 bases left between them. There are 15 residues in the CDR3. Germline-derived CDR1 and CDR2 are KGHSH and LQKENI.